This TCR beta chain derives from a study of T cells in Graves' hyperthyroidism and ophthalmopathy (dated by TCRdb to about 2019). Regarding the study in general: Peripheral blood was sampled at the time of initial diagnosis, prior to any treatment. TCR V-J signatures able to tell the groups apart were searched for in a discovery cohort of approximately 95 patients, of whom more than 40 had Graves' ophthalmopathy and more than 55 had stable Graves' hyperthyroidism. Prospective prediction of ophthalmopathy was tested in an independent validation cohort consisting of under 20 hyperthyroidism patients and approximately 16 patients who later progressed to ophthalmopathy. The approximately 100 discovery patients were divided at random into training and test sets in a 7:3 ratio. In addition, the study compared T-cell repertoires in thyroid tissue and in blood from several Graves' hyperthyroidism patients. After blood sampling, hyperthyroidism patients were treated with methimazole at a starting dose of 30 mg daily, and ophthalmopathy patients were treated with high-dose intravenous methylprednisolone. TCR Vbeta CDR3 sequencing of 135 peripheral blood samples (fewer than 45 ophthalmopathy, 75 to 80 hyperthyroidism and some 17 progressor patients) is reported in the paper.

The TCR beta CDR3 regions were amplified from the RNA transcripts. For the first round of RT-PCR on the TCR CDR3, the HTBI primer set was used together with the Qiagen OneStep RT-PCR kit. Libraries were constructed in a second round of multiplex PCR, after which size selection and purification were performed. The libraries were sequenced on an Illumina HiSeq2000 using paired-end 100 bp reads. The paper's data handling went like this. SOAPnuke was used to process the raw data, removing reads that contained adapters or uncalled bases, had a mean Phred below 15, or lacked an exact match to the constant primer or identifier. COPE v1.2.5 was used to merge high-quality paired reads, and clonotypes were defined as unique nucleotide sequences. MiTCR v1.1 was used to align clonotypes to the IMGT TRBV, TRBD and TRBJ reference segments. Only V-J combinations with frequency above 0.0001, covering 99.2% of repertoires, were analysed. A TCS score was defined as the ratio of F50 (clonal expansion) to E x V (chaos), with BLOSUM62-based TCRdist applied between CDR3 peptides within each V-J. Welch's t-statistics and random forest reduced roughly 500 V-J features to about 13, which were used in a naive Bayes classifier (R e1071). The public reads were reanalyzed by TCRdb: fastp trimming at Q25, MiXCR alignment, in-frame beta chains only. Each entry merges the rows of one CDR3 protein and shows their most common DNA and genes. The V and J calls, along with clone size, are taken from TCRdb and not from the paper's own processing. The sample table records approximately 360,000 distinct CDR3 sequences; around 16% of these occur just once. The ten top clones hold around a quarter of the sample.

On the study overall, not on this receptor specifically: In cross-validation, a model built on a 13 V-J signature told ophthalmopathy apart from stable hyperthyroidism with about 90% sensitivity and approximately 81% specificity, and in testing the same model reached 80%/75%. No statistical method was used to set the sample size in advance, and investigators knew the group allocation. Blood samples also contained most of the expanded thyroid clonotypes (frequency above 0.001), which suggests that blood repertoires may reflect thyroid immune responses. In validation, progression to ophthalmopathy was predicted by the model with approximately 67% sensitivity and approximately 78% specificity, a median of about 6.8 months before onset.

This clonotype was seen repeatedly, ten times or more. Its antigen is unknown. Base qualities were left out, and no much larger clone turns up one base away. Hyperthyroidism patients were newly diagnosed, had a disease duration of under 2 months, and were aged 18 to 65 years. Patients with uncontrolled infections, other autoimmune diseases, pregnancy or lactation were excluded. Diagnoses were established on the basis of clinical symptoms, serum thyroxine and TRAb, thyroid ultrasound, and orbital computed tomography. Blood from progressor patients was collected at the time of first diagnosis with hyperthyroidism, before any ophthalmopathy symptoms had appeared. PBMCs were separated from 10 ml of fresh peripheral blood using Ficoll-Paque density gradient centrifugation. Progressor patients were initially diagnosed with Graves' hyperthyroidism and developed ophthalmopathy during follow-up. Total RNA was extracted using Trizol reagent, and RNA quality was assessed on an Agilent 2100 Bioanalyzer.

CDR3 length: 16 amino acids, cysteine to phenylalanine. Only CDR3 DNA remains: 48 bases, in frame from the first base. Trimming leaves V shorter by 2 bases and J shorter by 8 bases, with the junction holding 12 bases beyond the gene matches. The V gene is TRBV12-3 or TRBV12-4 and the J gene is TRBJ2-1; 7 bases in the middle match TRBD2. This clonotype was sampled from a woman aged 18 to 35 with Graves' hyperthyroidism that later progressed to Graves' ophthalmopathy. The sample was blood. The DNA sequence is as follows: TGTGCCAGCAGTTTACCTCCGGGACTACGGGTGGATGAGCAGTTCTTC. The resulting protein is CASSLPPGLRVDEQFF.